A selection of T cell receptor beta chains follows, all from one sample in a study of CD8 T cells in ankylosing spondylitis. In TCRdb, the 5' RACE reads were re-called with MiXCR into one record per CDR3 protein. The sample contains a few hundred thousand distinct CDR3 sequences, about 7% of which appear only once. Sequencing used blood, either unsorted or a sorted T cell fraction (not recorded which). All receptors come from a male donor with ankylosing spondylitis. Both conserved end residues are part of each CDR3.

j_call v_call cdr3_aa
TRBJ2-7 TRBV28 CASSFGGEASEQYF
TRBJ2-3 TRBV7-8 CASFPGARTDTQYF
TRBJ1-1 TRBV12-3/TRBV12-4 CASSLRPPEAFF
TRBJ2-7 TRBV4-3 CASSPTAGTSDEQYF
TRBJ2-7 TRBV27 CASSFARGPGYEQYF
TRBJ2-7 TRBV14 CASSQFLTGPYEQYF
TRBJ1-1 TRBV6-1 CASGLTGETEAFF
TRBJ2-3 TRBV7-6 CASSLGLAGADTQYF
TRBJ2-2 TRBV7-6 CASSQWGLAGGPRVHGELFF
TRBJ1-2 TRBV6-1 CASSETGGPYGYTF
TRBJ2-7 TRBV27 CASSLRVGAEQYF
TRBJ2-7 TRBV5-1 CASNGGSYEQYF
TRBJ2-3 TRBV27 CASSPGFADTQYF
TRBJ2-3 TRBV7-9 CASSPYSRTDTQYF
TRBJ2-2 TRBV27 CASSWPTGELFF
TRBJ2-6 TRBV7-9 CASSLVGRSSGANVLTF
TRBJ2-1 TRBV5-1 CASSLAFGVSEQFF
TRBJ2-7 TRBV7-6 CASSSSPGPSYEQYF
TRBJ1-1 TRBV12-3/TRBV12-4 CASSLAGIMNTEAFF
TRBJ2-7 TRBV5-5 CASSLAASSYEQYF
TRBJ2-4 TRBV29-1 CSVRTSGRGNIQYF
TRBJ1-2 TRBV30 CAWSVSRGYGYTF
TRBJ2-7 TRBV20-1 CSAEGAGGVSEQYF
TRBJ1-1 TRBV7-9 CASRLEGLDTEAFF
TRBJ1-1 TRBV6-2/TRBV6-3 CASSYTWTGGVTEAFF
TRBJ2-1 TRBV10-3 CAISVSLASYNEQFF
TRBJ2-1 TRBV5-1 CASRAAPGLAGNNEQFF
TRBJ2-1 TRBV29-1 CSAPSGGDEQFF
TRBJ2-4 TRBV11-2 CASSFPAAGVRIVAKNIQYF